This section outlines one T cell receptor beta chain sequence together with its context. Under the authors' procedure: Estimation of nucleated cell counts was performed using reference gene primer amplification. Using immunoSEQ multiplex PCR, the repertoire was profiled, and TCRdb retains in-frame clones only, with some absent. V and J calls plus clone size are reproduced from that table; the DNA served to infer D and trimming. The sample comprises approximately 60,000 clones, around 76% of which are singletons, and around 20% rests with the top ten. This CDR3 contains 14 residues. The junction had 3 bases not matched to a gene; V was cut back by 2 bases and J by 5 bases. Germline-derived CDR1 and CDR2 are MRHNA and SNTAGT. This sample is part of a study of blood T cell repertoires in COVID-19. Study details: Collection of acute and convalescent COVID-19 samples took place in the United States, Italy and Spain. Sample material is recorded as cDNA or gDNA derived from T cells, B-cell-depleted T cells, or PBMCs.

This receptor was identified in a man aged 50 or older with active or convalescent COVID-19. The specimen sequenced was peripheral blood. The chain uses TRBV6-4 and TRBJ2-1; the match to TRBD2 covers 7 bases. This chain's CDR3 is CASSDNAGDNEQFF. CDR3 nucleotide sequence: TGTGCCAGCAGTGACAATGCGGGAGACAATGAGCAGTTCTTC.